This section outlines one T cell receptor (beta chain) sequence together with its context. Presence of unique molecular identifiers characterized the TCR beta cDNA libraries. TCRdb reprocessed the PCR reads with MiXCR, giving one entry per CDR3 protein. The sample gives roughly 570,000 distinct CDR3 sequences, about a third of which show up once; 6% is in the top ten. This sample was included in a study of post-analysis software for immune sequencing data. Study-wide context: Secondary progressive, relapsing-remitting and progressive-relapsing multiple sclerosis were among the included disease courses.

The TCR sequence derives from a girl younger than 18 with multiple sclerosis. Sequenced material: blood.

The CDR3 DNA sequence: TGTGCCAGCGGAAACTCGGTGGGGGGTGGCTACACCTTC. Amino acid sequence: CASGNSVGGGYTF. The chain links TRBV12-3 or TRBV12-4 to TRBJ1-2; a possible D gene is TRBD1 (5 bases). V was cut by 8 bases and J by 7 bases, with 17 bases left in between. The CDR3 extends over 13 amino acids.